The 24 T cell receptor beta chains presented below share a single source sample, sequenced in a study of T-cell memory formation after mild COVID-19 (dated by TCRdb to about 2021). Receptors were amplified or captured by 5' RACE. The run used an Illumina NovaSeq 6000. TCRdb took the public reads, trimmed them with fastp at Q25, ran MiXCR for clone calling and kept in-frame beta chains. Rows are unified per CDR3 protein, each entry keeping the most common DNA and genes. This sample has some 69,000 distinct CDR3 sequences in its table, and approximately 15% of those were observed once. 25% to 35% of the sample is taken by the ten largest. Sequencing was done on a sample of PBMCs or a T cell subset sorted from them (not recorded which). The source is an adult woman who had mild COVID-19 (a few samples of this study predate the infection). The sample titles of this study are shuffled in the database, so cell type and time point are left out; the donor was told from shared clones.

The genes are TRBV4-3 and TRBJ1-4, with TRBD1 matching over 7 bases. The V and J ends lost 0 bases and 7 bases, in that order; junction bases with no gene match: 5. Germline assignment: CDR1 LGHNA and CDR2 YSLEER. The CDR3 is made up of 15 amino acids. CDR3 coding DNA: TGCGCCAGCAGCCAAGAAGACAGGGACGGTGAAAAACTGTTTTTT. Residues: CASSQEDRDGEKLFF.

This clonotype has just a few counts. J is TRBJ2-3 and V is TRBV5-1; the D gene is possibly TRBD2 (6 bases). CDR1 and CDR2 from the germline V gene are SGHRS and YFSETQ. The CDR3 is 20 amino acids. Trimming removed 0 bases from V and 0 bases from J, with 23 bases in between. DNA of the CDR3: TGCGCCAGCAGCTTGGATCTCGGAGTACCGGGACTGGCTAGCACAGATACGCAGTATTTT. It translates to CASSLDLGVPGLASTDTQYF.

The DNA for the CDR3 is TGCGCCAGCAGCCAAGCAGTATCCAGGGCGCAAGAGCAGTACTTC. Translating it yields CASSQAVSRAQEQYF. The V and J genes are TRBV4-3 and TRBJ2-7, with D maybe TRBD1 (5 bases). The V end was cut by 1 base, the J end by 7 bases, with 17 bases between. The CDR3 has 15 amino acids. Germline assignment: CDR1 LGHNA and CDR2 YSLEER.

The J gene is TRBJ2-1, the V gene TRBV11-2; D remains unclear. V was cut by 2 bases and J by 6 bases, with 5 bases left in between. The germline V gene encodes CDR1 SGHAT and CDR2 FQNNGV. The CDR3 extends over 12 amino acids. The chain's CDR3 is CASSLNGNEQFF. The CDR3 DNA follows: TGTGCCAGCAGCTTAAACGGCAATGAGCAGTTCTTC.

The V and J genes are TRBV20-1 and TRBJ2-7; weak D call: TRBD2 (6 bases). This CDR3 has 15 residues. The V gene's germline CDR1 is DFQATT and CDR2 SNEGSKA (reference sequence). Trimming shortened V by 0 bases and J by 0 bases, and 12 bases separated the two germline ends. The CDR3 sequence is CSARDPAGLSYEQYF. In DNA form, the CDR3 reads TGCAGTGCTAGAGACCCAGCGGGCCTCTCCTACGAGCAGTACTTC.

This chain links TRBV12-3 or TRBV12-4 with TRBJ2-7, with 8 bases matching TRBD2. This CDR3 has 15 amino acids. V dropped 4 bases and J dropped 2; count of bases not matched to a gene: 7. The CDR3 coding sequence is TGTGCCAGCAGTTATGAAGCGGGAGTGCCCTACGAGCAGTACTTC. Translation: CASSYEAGVPYEQYF.

This clonotype has only a few counts. The chain has TRBV5-6 and TRBJ2-2; D gene uncertain. In germline, CDR1 is SGHDT, CDR2 YYEEEE. Trimming left V 1 base short and J 6 bases short, with 7 bases between. This CDR3 is 13 amino acids long. The CDR3 sequence is CASSLILAGELFF. DNA for the CDR3: TGTGCCAGCAGCTTGATATTGGCCGGGGAGCTGTTTTTT.

V gene TRBV4-3 combines with J gene TRBJ2-5; weak D call: TRBD1 (6 bases). In germline, CDR1 is LGHNA, CDR2 YSLEER. Trimming removed 0 bases from V and 0 bases from J, with 14 bases in between. This CDR3 has 17 amino acids. CDR3 loop: CASSQDLGTRDQETQYF. DNA of the CDR3: TGCGCCAGCAGCCAAGATCTCGGGACACGAGACCAAGAGACCCAGTACTTC.

In this sample, this clonotype turned up many times. The chain has TRBV7-8 and TRBJ2-3, with TRBD2 identical over 8 bases. V dropped 5 bases and J dropped 4; count of bases not matched to a gene: 11. This CDR3 comprises 16 residues. CDR1 and CDR2 (germline): SGHVS, FQNEAQ. DNA for the CDR3: TGTGCCAGCAGCCGCACCGGGACTAGGTACGCAGATACGCAGTATTTT. Amino acid sequence: CASSRTGTRYADTQYF. Variable domain in full (rest from reference TRBV7-8 and TRBJ2-3): GAGVSQSPRYKVAKRGQDVALRCDPISGHVSLFWYQQALGQGPEFLTYFQNEAQLDKSGLPSDRFFAERPEGSVSTLKIQRTQQEDSAVYLCASSRTGTRYADTQYFGPGTRLTVL.

In its sample, this clonotype is medium-sized. One end of the junction fails to match germline, which may point to a read error. This rearrangement joins TRBV7-8 to TRBJ2-1; D possibly corresponds to TRBD2 (5 bases). Germline assignment: CDR1 SGHVS and CDR2 FQNEAQ. CDR3 size: 11 residues. DNA of the CDR3: TGTGCCAGCAGCCTTGGACTGGGCGTTTTTTTC. This encodes CASSLGLGVFF. Full variable domain (rest looked up from reference TRBV7-8 and TRBJ2-1): GAGVSQSPRYKVAKRGQDVALRCDPISGHVSLFWYQQALGQGPEFLTYFQNEAQLDKSGLPSDRFFAERPEGSVSTLKIQRTQQEDSAVYLCASSLGLGVFFGPGTRLTVL.

This clonotype was detected only a few times. J is TRBJ2-3 and V is TRBV4-1; 7 bases line up with TRBD1. The trim removed 1 base at V and 10 bases at J, leaving 11 bases unmatched. Per the germline V gene, CDR1 is MGHRA and CDR2 is YSYEKL. The CDR3 contains 15 residues. The CDR3 protein is CASSQAPGQQAAQYF. CDR3 coding DNA: TGCGCCAGCAGCCAAGCTCCGGGACAGCAAGCAGCGCAGTATTTT.

The chain employs TRBV29-1 and TRBJ2-7, with 10 bases that match TRBD1. The trim removed 7 bases at V and 3 bases at J, leaving 3 bases unmatched. CDR1 is SQVTM, CDR2 ANQGSEA, per germline. The CDR3 extends over 12 amino acids. The CDR3 reads CSGRDRGYEQYF. The CDR3 coding sequence is TGCAGCGGCCGGGACAGGGGCTACGAGCAGTACTTC.

The chain combines TRBV7-9 with TRBJ2-3; no reliable D call. The CDR3 is 13 amino acids. Germline values: CDR1 SEHNR, CDR2 FQNEAQ (reference sequence). The V end lost 4 bases, the J end lost 4 bases, and 9 bases lay between the germline ends. CDR3 amino acids: CASSSSPPDTQYF. The CDR3 DNA is TGTGCCAGCAGCTCCTCCCCCCCAGATACGCAGTATTTT.

The chain carries TRBV5-1 and TRBJ2-1, with 9 bases aligning to TRBD2. The CDR3 extends over 17 amino acids. Trimming at V came to 0 bases and at J to 1 base, leaving 5 bases not matched to a gene. The germline V gene encodes CDR1 SGHRS and CDR2 YFSETQ. CDR3 nucleotide sequence: TGCGCCAGCAGCTTGGCCAGCGGGGGGTCTTCCTACAATGAGCAGTTCTTC. Amino acid sequence: CASSLASGGSSYNEQFF.

This rearrangement joins TRBV6-5 to TRBJ2-7; D remains unclear. This CDR3 contains 13 residues. Germline lookup yields CDR1 MNHEY and CDR2 SVGAGI. V lost 0 bases, J lost 4 bases, and 7 bases lay in between. The CDR3 bases are TGTGCCAGCAGTTACTCGGGCAGTTACGAGCAGTACTTC. This translates into CASSYSGSYEQYF.

This rearrangement joins TRBV12-5 to TRBJ2-7, with TRBD1 matching over 9 bases. This CDR3 has 15 amino acids. Unmatched junction bases numbered 7, after V lost 2 bases and J lost 5 bases. Germline V lookup: CDR1 LGHNT, CDR2 FRNRAP. The CDR3, as DNA: TGTGCTAGTGGTTTGACCGGGACAGGGTCGGACGAGCAGTACTTC. Translation gives CASGLTGTGSDEQYF.

J is TRBJ2-5 and V is TRBV7-9, with 8 bases aligning to TRBD1. V was pared by 6 bases and J by 4 bases, with 4 bases of the junction left unmatched. The CDR3 runs 13 residues. CDR1 SEHNR and CDR2 FQNEAQ come from the germline V gene (reference sequence). CDR3 region: CASRFDRGETQYF. In nucleotides, the CDR3 is TGTGCCAGCAGGTTCGACAGGGGAGAGACCCAGTACTTC.

This clonotype was seen only a few times. The chain has TRBV2 and TRBJ2-1, with TRBD2 matching over 11 bases. Unmatched junction bases numbered 11, after V lost 6 bases and J lost 10 bases. The CDR3 is made up of 15 amino acids. From germline, CDR1 is SNHLY and CDR2 FYNNEI. The DNA of the CDR3 is TGTGCCAGCAGAGCTCTAGCGGGAGGCACCGTAGAGCAGTTCTTC. Translating gives CASRALAGGTVEQFF. The full variable domain, rest sourced from reference TRBV2 and TRBJ2-1, is EPEVTQTPSHQVTQMGQEVILRCVPISNHLYFYWYRQILGQKVEFLVSFYNNEISEKSEIFDDQFSVERPDGSNFTLKIRSTKLEDSAMYFCASRALAGGTVEQFFGPGTRLTVL.

The sample holds a few counts of this clonotype. The V gene is TRBV7-9, the J gene TRBJ1-1; D uncertain. The V and J ends lost 7 bases and 3 bases respectively, with 12 bases between them. The germline CDR1 and CDR2 sequences are SEHNR and FQNEAQ (reference sequence). The CDR3 totals 13 residues. For the CDR3, the DNA is TGTGCCAGCAACCTACTGTCTGACACTGAAGCTTTCTTT. Translation gives CASNLLSDTEAFF.

The chain recombines TRBV4-1 with TRBJ2-7; D remains ambiguous. The CDR3 is made up of 15 amino acids. CDR1 is MGHRA, CDR2 YSYEKL, per germline. Trimming left V 4 bases short and J 1 base short, with 14 bases between. The CDR3 loop reads CASSLLGRVSYEQYF. The DNA for the CDR3 is TGCGCCAGCAGCCTCCTGGGTAGGGTATCCTACGAGCAGTACTTC.

V and J are TRBV5-1 and TRBJ2-2; the D gene could be TRBD1 or TRBD2 (5 bases each). In germline, CDR1 is SGHRS, CDR2 YFSETQ. The V gene lost 0 bases and the J gene lost 1 base, with 7 bases spanning the gap. The CDR3 is 15 residues long. As DNA, the CDR3 is TGCGCCAGCAGCTTGGGGGACCTGAACACCGGGGAGCTGTTTTTT. Its protein product is CASSLGDLNTGELFF.

This clonotype was seen only once. This chain connects TRBV9 to TRBJ1-1, with D possibly being TRBD1 (5 bases). With 3 bases removed from V and 7 bases from J, the gap between germline ends came to 10 bases. CDR1 SGDLS and CDR2 YYNGEE come from the germline V gene. This CDR3 is 12 amino acids long. The CDR3 sequence: CASSGDSLEAFF. The CDR3 DNA reads as TGTGCCAGCAGCGGCGACAGTCTTGAAGCTTTCTTT.

The chain carries TRBV9 and TRBJ1-3; D gene ambiguous. Germline CDR1 is SGDLS and CDR2 is YYNGEE. Trimming stripped 3 bases from V and 0 bases from J, with 7 bases between. The CDR3 sequence is 14 residues long. The CDR3 spells CASSEANSGNTIYF. CDR3 DNA: TGTGCCAGCAGCGAGGCGAACTCTGGAAACACCATATATTTT. The full variable domain, its missing parts supplied by reference TRBV9 and TRBJ1-3, is DSGVTQTPKHLITATGQRVTLRCSPRSGDLSVYWYQQSLDQGLQFLIQYYNGEERAKGNILERFSAQQFPDLHSELNLSSLELGDSALYFCASSEANSGNTIYFGEGSWLTVV.

This sequence joins TRBV7-9 and TRBJ2-5; D unresolved. V gave up 4 bases and J gave up 5 bases, with 8 bases separating them. The germline V gene encodes CDR1 SEHNR and CDR2 FQNEAQ (reference sequence). The CDR3 is 12 residues long. DNA for the CDR3: TGTGCCAGCAGCTCACCAAGGGAGACCCAGTACTTC. Translated, it gives CASSSPRETQYF. Based on the CDR3 plus reference TRBV7-9 and TRBJ2-5, the full variable domain is DTGVSQNPRHKITKRGQNVTFRCDPISEHNRLYWYRQTLGQGPEFLTYFQNEAQLEKSRLLSDRFSAERPKGSFSTLEIQRTEQGDSAMYLCASSSPRETQYFGPGTRLLVL.